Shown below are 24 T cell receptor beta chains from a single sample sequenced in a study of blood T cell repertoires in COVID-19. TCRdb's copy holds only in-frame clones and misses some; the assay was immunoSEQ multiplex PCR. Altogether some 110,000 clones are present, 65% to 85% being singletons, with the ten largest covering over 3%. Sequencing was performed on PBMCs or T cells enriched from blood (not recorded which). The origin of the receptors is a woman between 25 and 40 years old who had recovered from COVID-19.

The CDR3 nucleotides are TGTGCCAGCAGAGCGGACAGGCAGACCCAGTACTTC. Translation: CASRADRQTQYF. The chain carries TRBV6-5 and TRBJ2-5; 7 bases are a match to TRBD1. J lost 6 bases, V lost 6 bases, and 4 bases had no gene match. Germline assignment: CDR1 MNHEY and CDR2 SVGAGI. There are 12 residues in the CDR3.

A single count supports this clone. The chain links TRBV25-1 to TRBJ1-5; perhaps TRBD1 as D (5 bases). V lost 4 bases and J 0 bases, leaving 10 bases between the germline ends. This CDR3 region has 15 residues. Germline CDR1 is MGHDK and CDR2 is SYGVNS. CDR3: CASSAGVPSNQPQHF. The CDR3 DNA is TGTGCCAGCAGTGCGGGGGTCCCTAGCAATCAGCCCCAGCATTTT.

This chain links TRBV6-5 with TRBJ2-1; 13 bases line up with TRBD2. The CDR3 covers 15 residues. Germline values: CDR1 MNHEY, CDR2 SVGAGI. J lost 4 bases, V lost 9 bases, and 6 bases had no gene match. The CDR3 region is CASGSTSGGYNEQFF. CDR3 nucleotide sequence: TGTGCCAGTGGTTCGACTAGCGGGGGGTACAATGAGCAGTTCTTC.

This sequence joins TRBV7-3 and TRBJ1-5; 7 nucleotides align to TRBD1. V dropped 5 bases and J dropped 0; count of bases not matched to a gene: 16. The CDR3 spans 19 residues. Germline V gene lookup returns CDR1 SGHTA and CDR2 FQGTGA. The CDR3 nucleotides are TGTGCCAGCAGCAGGATCCGGGACAGAAATCCGTATAGCAATCAGCCCCAGCATTTT. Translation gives CASSRIRDRNPYSNQPQHF.

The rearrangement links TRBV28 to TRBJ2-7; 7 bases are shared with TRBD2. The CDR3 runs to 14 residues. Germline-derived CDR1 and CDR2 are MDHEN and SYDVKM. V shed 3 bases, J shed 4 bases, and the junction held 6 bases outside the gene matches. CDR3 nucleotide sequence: TGTGCCAGCAGTTTTCCTAGCGGATCATACGAGCAGTACTTC. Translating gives CASSFPSGSYEQYF.

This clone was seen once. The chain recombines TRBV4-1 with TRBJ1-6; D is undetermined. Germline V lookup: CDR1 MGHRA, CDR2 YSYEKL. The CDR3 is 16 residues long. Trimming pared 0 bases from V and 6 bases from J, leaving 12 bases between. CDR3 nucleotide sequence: TGCGCCAGCAGCCAAGAAGTGGGGAGGCTTAATTCACCCCTCCACTTT. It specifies CASSQEVGRLNSPLHF.

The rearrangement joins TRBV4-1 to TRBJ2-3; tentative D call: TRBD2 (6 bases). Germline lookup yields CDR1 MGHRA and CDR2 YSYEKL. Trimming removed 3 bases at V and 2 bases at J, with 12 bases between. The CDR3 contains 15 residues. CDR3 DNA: TGCGCCAGCAGCCAGGGAGTAGCGGTCACAGATACGCAGTATTTT. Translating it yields CASSQGVAVTDTQYF.

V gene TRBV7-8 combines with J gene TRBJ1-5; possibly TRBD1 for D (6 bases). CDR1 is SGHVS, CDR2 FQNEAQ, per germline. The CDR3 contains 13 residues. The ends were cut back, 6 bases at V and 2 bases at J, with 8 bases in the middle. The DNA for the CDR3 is TGTGCCAGCAGGGCAGGGGGCAATCAGCCCCAGCATTTT. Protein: CASRAGGNQPQHF.

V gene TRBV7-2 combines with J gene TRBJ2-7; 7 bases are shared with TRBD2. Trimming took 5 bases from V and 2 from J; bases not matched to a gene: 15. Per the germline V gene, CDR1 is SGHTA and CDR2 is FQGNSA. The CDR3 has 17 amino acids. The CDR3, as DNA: TGTGCCAGCAGCCCCCGGGACTACCCTTTTCCACCCTACGAGCAGTACTTC. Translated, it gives CASSPRDYPFPPYEQYF.

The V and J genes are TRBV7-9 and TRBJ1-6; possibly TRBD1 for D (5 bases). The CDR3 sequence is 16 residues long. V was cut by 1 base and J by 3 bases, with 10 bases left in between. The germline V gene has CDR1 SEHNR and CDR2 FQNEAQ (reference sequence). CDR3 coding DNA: TGTGCCAGCAGCTTAGGGGCAGGGTTCTATAATTCACCCCTCCACTTT. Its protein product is CASSLGAGFYNSPLHF.

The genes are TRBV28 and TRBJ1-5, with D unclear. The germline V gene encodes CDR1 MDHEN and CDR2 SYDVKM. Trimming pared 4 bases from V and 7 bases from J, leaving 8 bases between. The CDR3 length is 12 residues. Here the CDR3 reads CASSSGIQPQHF. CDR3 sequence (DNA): TGTGCCAGCAGTTCCGGGATCCAGCCCCAGCATTTT.

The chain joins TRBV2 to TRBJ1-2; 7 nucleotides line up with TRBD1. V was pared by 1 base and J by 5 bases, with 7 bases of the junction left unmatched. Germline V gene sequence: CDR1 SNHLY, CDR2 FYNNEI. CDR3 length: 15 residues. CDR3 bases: TGTGCCAGCAGTGAAGGGGGACAGCCCAGGTATGGCTACACCTTC. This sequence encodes CASSEGGQPRYGYTF. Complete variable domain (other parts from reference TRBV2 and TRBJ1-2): EPEVTQTPSHQVTQMGQEVILRCVPISNHLYFYWYRQILGQKVEFLVSFYNNEISEKSEIFDDQFSVERPDGSNFTLKIRSTKLEDSAMYFCASSEGGQPRYGYTFGSGTRLTVV.

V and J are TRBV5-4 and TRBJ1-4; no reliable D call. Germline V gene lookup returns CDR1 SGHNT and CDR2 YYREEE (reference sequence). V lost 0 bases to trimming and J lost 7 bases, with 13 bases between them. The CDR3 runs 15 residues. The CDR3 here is CASSLGGGASEKLFF. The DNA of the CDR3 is TGTGCCAGCAGCTTGGGGGGAGGCGCTAGTGAAAAACTGTTTTTT.

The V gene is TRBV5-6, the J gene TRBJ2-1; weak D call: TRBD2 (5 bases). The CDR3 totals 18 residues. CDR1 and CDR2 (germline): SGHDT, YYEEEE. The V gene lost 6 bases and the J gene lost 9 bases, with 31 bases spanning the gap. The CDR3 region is CASTLPASRGVRGGEQFF. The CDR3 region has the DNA TGTGCCAGCACCCTACCCGCCTCCCGGGGAGTTCGAGGTGGTGAGCAGTTCTTC.

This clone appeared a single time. CDR3 loop: CASSPGTGRNTEAFF. In DNA form, the CDR3 reads TGTGCCAGCTCACCCGGGACAGGGAGGAACACTGAAGCTTTCTTT. The chain links TRBV18 to TRBJ1-1; 9 nucleotides align to TRBD1. Germline-derived CDR1 and CDR2 are KGHSH and LQKENI. Trimming cost V 3 bases and J 1 base; bases outside gene matches: 3. This CDR3 is built from 15 residues.

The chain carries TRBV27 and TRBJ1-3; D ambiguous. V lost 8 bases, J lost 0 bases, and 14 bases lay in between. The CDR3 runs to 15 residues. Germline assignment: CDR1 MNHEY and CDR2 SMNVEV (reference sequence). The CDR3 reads CASAGGRSSGNTIYF. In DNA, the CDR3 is TGTGCCAGCGCGGGAGGCAGGTCCTCTGGAAACACCATATATTTT.

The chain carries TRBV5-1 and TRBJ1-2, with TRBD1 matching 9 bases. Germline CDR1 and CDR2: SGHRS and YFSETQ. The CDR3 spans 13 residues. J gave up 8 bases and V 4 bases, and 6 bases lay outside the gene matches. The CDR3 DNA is TGCGCCAGCAGCCCCGGGACAGGGAGCGGCTACACCTTC. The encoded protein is CASSPGTGSGYTF.

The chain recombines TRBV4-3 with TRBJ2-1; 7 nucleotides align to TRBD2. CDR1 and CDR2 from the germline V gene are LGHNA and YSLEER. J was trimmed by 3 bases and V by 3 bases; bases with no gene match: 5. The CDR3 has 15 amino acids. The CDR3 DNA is TGCGCCAGCAGCCAGGACTCGGGAGGCTACAATGAGCAGTTCTTC. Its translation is CASSQDSGGYNEQFF.

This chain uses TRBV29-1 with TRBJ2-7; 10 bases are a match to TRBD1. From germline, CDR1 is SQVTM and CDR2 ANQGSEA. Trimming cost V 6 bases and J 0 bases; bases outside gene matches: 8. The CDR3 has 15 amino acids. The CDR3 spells CSVANGQGVSYEQYF. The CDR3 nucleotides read TGCAGCGTGGCCAATGGACAGGGGGTCTCCTACGAGCAGTACTTC.

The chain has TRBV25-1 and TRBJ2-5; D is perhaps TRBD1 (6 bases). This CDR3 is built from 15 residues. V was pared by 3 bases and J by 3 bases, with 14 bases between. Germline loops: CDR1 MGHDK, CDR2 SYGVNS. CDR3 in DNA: TGTGCCAGCAGTGATCGGGACACCGTTAAAGAGACCCAGTACTTC. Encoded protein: CASSDRDTVKETQYF.

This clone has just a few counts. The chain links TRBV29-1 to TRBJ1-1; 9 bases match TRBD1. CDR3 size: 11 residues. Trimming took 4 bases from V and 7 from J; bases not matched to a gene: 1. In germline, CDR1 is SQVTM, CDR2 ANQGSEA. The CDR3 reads CSVAGQGEAFF. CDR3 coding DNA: TGCAGCGTTGCGGGACAGGGTGAAGCTTTCTTT.

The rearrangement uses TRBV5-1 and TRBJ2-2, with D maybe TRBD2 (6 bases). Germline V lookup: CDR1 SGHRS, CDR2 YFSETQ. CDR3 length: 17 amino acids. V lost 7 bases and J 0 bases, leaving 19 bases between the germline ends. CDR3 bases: TGCGCCAGCTCTGGGACGGGAGCGGGCGCGAACACCGGGGAGCTGTTTTTT. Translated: CASSGTGAGANTGELFF.

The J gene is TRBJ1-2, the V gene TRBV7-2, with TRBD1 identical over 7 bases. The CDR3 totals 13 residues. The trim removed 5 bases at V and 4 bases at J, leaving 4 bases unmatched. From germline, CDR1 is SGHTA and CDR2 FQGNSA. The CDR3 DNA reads TGTGCCAGCAGCCCGGGGACAGTCTATGGCTACACCTTC. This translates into CASSPGTVYGYTF.

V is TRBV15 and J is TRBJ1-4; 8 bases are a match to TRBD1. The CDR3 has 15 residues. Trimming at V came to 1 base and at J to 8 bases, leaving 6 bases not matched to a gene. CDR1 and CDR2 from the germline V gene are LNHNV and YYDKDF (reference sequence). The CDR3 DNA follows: TGTGCCACCAGCAGAGTGGACAGGGCCAGGGAAAAACTGTTTTTT. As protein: CATSRVDRAREKLFF. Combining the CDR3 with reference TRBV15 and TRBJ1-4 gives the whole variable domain DAMVIQNPRYQVTQFGKPVTLSCSQTLNHNVMYWYQQKSSQAPKLLFHYYDKDFNNEADTPDNFQSRRPNTSFCFLDIRSPGLGDTAMYLCATSRVDRAREKLFFGSGTQLSVL.